The present TCR beta chain was sequenced within a study of blood T cell repertoires in COVID-19. Turning to the study itself: Sites across the United States, Italy and Spain contributed samples from acute and convalescent COVID-19. T cells, B-cell-depleted T cells, or PBMCs supplied cDNA or gDNA.

CDR3 length: 15 residues. Unmatched junction bases numbered 6, after V lost 2 bases and J lost 7 bases. Germline V gene data show CDR1 as SGDLS and CDR2 as YYNGEE. As processed by the authors: By means of reference gene primer amplification, nucleated cell counts were estimated. The repertoire was sequenced with immunoSEQ multiplex PCR; TCRdb's copy has only in-frame clones and lacks some. The V and J calls and the clone size are those of that table, but D and trimming were determined from the DNA. The sample lists tens of thousands of clones; around 86% were seen once. This clone was observed a few times.

V usage is TRBV9 and J usage is TRBJ2-7; 13 positions match TRBD2. This sequence originates from a woman aged 55 to 70 with acute or convalescent COVID-19. The material sequenced was peripheral blood. CDR3 protein: CASSVGTSGIEEQYF. As DNA, the CDR3 is TGTGCCAGCAGCGTCGGGACTAGCGGGATAGAAGAGCAGTACTTC.